The 32 T cell receptor beta chains presented below share a single source sample, sequenced in a study of cytomegalovirus exposure and HLA in healthy donors. 60 Vbeta and 13 Jbeta primers were used in PCR. Generated by immunoSEQ multiplex PCR, the TCRdb table keeps only in-frame clones and is missing some. The sample contains about 120,000 clones, 81% of which appear only once. The specimen sequenced was PBMCs. The receptors were sampled from a man between 18 and 29 years old in good health and CMV-seronegative.

The chain couples TRBV6-1 to TRBJ1-4; a weak D match, TRBD1 (6 bases). The V end was cut by 3 bases, the J end by 0 bases, with 11 bases between. Germline lookup yields CDR1 MNHNS and CDR2 SASEGT. CDR3 size: 16 residues. CDR3 protein: CASSEGAITTNEKLFF. The CDR3 DNA reads TGTGCCAGCAGTGAGGGGGCTATAACAACTAATGAAAAACTGTTTTTT.

This clone was counted between two and nine times. The chain employs TRBV5-4 and TRBJ1-1; 9 positions match TRBD1. The germline V gene has CDR1 SGHNT and CDR2 YYREEE (reference sequence). V trimming: 5 bases; J trimming: 3 bases; junction bases outside the gene matches: 8. This CDR3 has 15 residues. CDR3 coding DNA: TGTGCCAGCAGTCGACAGGGGGTGAGGGACACTGAAGCTTTCTTT. Protein product: CASSRQGVRDTEAFF.

The V gene is TRBV11-2, the J gene TRBJ2-2; no firm D call. From germline, CDR1 is SGHAT and CDR2 FQNNGV. The CDR3 length is 14 residues. V gave up 4 bases and J gave up 5 bases, with 11 bases separating them. CDR3 in DNA: TGTGCCAGCAGCTCAGGCTCCTGGACCGGGGAGCTGTTTTTT. As protein: CASSSGSWTGELFF.

The chain couples TRBV5-1 to TRBJ2-2, with 8 bases matching TRBD1. The germline V gene encodes CDR1 SGHRS and CDR2 YFSETQ. The CDR3 is 15 residues long. J lost 2 bases, V lost 5 bases, and 5 bases had no gene match. The CDR3 loop is CASRPGTGNTGELFF. CDR3 sequence (DNA): TGCGCCAGCAGGCCAGGGACAGGTAACACCGGGGAGCTGTTTTTT.

The V and J genes are TRBV6-1 and TRBJ2-7; D remains ambiguous. The length of the CDR3 is 14 residues. The germline gives CDR1 MNHNS, CDR2 SASEGT. Trimming left V 1 base short and J 2 bases short, with 9 bases between. In DNA form, the CDR3 reads TGTGCCAGCAGTGAAGTCCGCCCAGCCTACGAGCAGTACTTC. It codes for CASSEVRPAYEQYF.

This clone has a single count. This chain uses TRBV11-2 with TRBJ2-5; TRBD2 is a possible D gene (7 bases). Germline V gene lookup returns CDR1 SGHAT and CDR2 FQNNGV. This CDR3 region has 17 residues. Between the trimmed V and J ends, which lost 5 bases and 0 bases, there was a span of 19 bases. The DNA of the CDR3 is TGTGCCAGCAGCCCGAGGATTGGGGGGGCCGACCAAGAGACCCAGTACTTC. It is translated as CASSPRIGGADQETQYF.

This clone was observed a few times. The chain is built from TRBV7-2 and TRBJ2-5; D remains unclear. This CDR3 contains 15 residues. Trimming took off 1 base at V and 5 bases at J, with 14 bases between the two ends. Germline-derived CDR1 and CDR2 are SGHTA and FQGNSA. In DNA form, the CDR3 reads TGTGCCAGCAGCTTAGGTCCAGCGCCCCGGGAGACCCAGTACTTC. Encoded protein: CASSLGPAPRETQYF.

As regards this clone: Relative to the germline gene, one junction end is altered; a read error may explain this. The chain employs TRBV6-6 and TRBJ1-4; possibly TRBD1 for D (5 bases). Germline V gives CDR1 MNHNY, CDR2 SVGAGI (reference sequence). The CDR3 has 14 residues. The chain's CDR3 is CASSKGANSEKLFF. CDR3 coding DNA: TGCGCCAGCAGCAAAGGGGCAAATTCCGAAAAACTGTTTTTT.

The V call is TRBV2, the J call TRBJ1-5; D is perhaps TRBD1 (5 bases). The germline V and J ends were trimmed by 5 bases and 5 bases, with 10 bases remaining between them. There are 13 residues in the CDR3. The germline V gene has CDR1 SNHLY and CDR2 FYNNEI. The CDR3 sequence: CASSPRGDQPQHF. In DNA form, the CDR3 reads TGTGCCAGCAGTCCGCGGGGGGATCAGCCCCAGCATTTT.

This clone has only one observation. The rearrangement joins TRBV25-1 to TRBJ2-2; TRBD2 aligns across 10 bases. Losses at the gene ends were 1 base for V and 2 bases for J; bases not matched to a gene: 7. Germline V gene sequence: CDR1 MGHDK, CDR2 SYGVNS. This CDR3 region has 18 residues. Here the CDR3 reads CASSESRTSGLNTGELFF. CDR3 nucleotides: TGTGCCAGCAGTGAATCCCGGACTAGCGGACTTAACACCGGGGAGCTGTTTTTT.

The gene calls are TRBV19 and TRBJ2-7; 7 nucleotides match TRBD1. CDR1 and CDR2 (germline): LNHDA, SQIVND (reference sequence). V gave up 6 bases and J gave up 5 bases; unmatched junction bases: 4. This CDR3 region has 12 residues. The CDR3 DNA reads TGTGCCAGTAGCCCGACAGGGAACGAGCAGTACTTC. This sequence encodes CASSPTGNEQYF.

The V call is TRBV5-4, the J call TRBJ2-3; 15 bases fit TRBD2. With 4 bases clipped from V and 1 base from J, the junction kept 4 bases outside the gene matches. This CDR3 has 17 residues. Germline values: CDR1 SGHNT, CDR2 YYREEE (reference sequence). This CDR3 is CASSAGLAGGRTDTQYF. As DNA, the CDR3 is TGTGCCAGCAGCGCGGGACTAGCGGGGGGTCGCACAGATACGCAGTATTTT.

V and J are TRBV6-1 and TRBJ1-5; D is ambiguous. The CDR3 is 16 amino acids. V gave up 1 base and J gave up 1 base, with 11 bases separating them. From germline, CDR1 is MNHNS and CDR2 SASEGT. The CDR3 DNA reads as TGTGCCAGCAGTGAAGAAGAGGAGGGAAGCAATCAGCCCCAGCATTTT. It encodes CASSEEEEGSNQPQHF.

This clone showed up just a few times. V and J are TRBV13 and TRBJ1-1; D is undetermined. The CDR3 loop spans 13 amino acids. Germline-derived CDR1 and CDR2 are PRHDT and FYEKMQ (reference sequence). Trimming took 4 bases from V and 5 from J, leaving 11 bases between them. The DNA of the CDR3 is TGTGCCAGCAGCTCCGACTGGTGGACTGAAGCTTTCTTT. Protein: CASSSDWWTEAFF.

The chain carries TRBV11-1 and TRBJ2-5, with 7 positions matching TRBD2. The germline V gene has CDR1 SGHAT and CDR2 FQDESV (reference sequence). After removal of 5 bases from V and 4 bases from J, the junction contained 10 bases not matched to a gene. The CDR3 has 15 amino acids. CDR3 region: CASSLPRGEGETQYF. Written as DNA, the CDR3 is TGTGCCAGCAGCCTCCCACGGGGGGAAGGAGAGACCCAGTACTTC.

Note on this clone: The sample contains more than one DNA sequence encoding this CDR3. The rearrangement uses TRBV9 and TRBJ1-1; D perhaps matches TRBD1 (5 bases). There are 13 residues in the CDR3. The V end lost 3 bases, the J end lost 1 base, and 7 bases lay between the germline ends. Looked up from germline, CDR1 is SGDLS and CDR2 is YYNGEE. The CDR3 bases are TGTGCCAGCAGCGGGGGGGGGAACACTGAAGCTTTCTTT. The encoded protein is CASSGGGNTEAFF.

The chain carries TRBV7-6 and TRBJ1-2; 9 nucleotides align to TRBD1. CDR3 length equals 13 residues. V lost 5 bases and J lost 7; bases outside the gene matches: 5. CDR1 SGHVS and CDR2 FNYEAQ come from the germline V gene. Here the CDR3 DNA reads TGTGCCAGCAGCCCACAGGGGGCGGGTGGCTACACCTTC. It yields the protein CASSPQGAGGYTF.

V gene TRBV7-9 combines with J gene TRBJ2-1; 8 bases fit TRBD1. The CDR3 extends over 14 amino acids. V was clipped by 3 bases and J by 4 bases; unmatched bases: 2. The germline CDR1 and CDR2 sequences are SEHNR and FQNEAQ (reference sequence). The CDR3 region is CASSLRQGYNEQFF. CDR3 sequence (DNA): TGTGCCAGCAGCTTGAGACAGGGGTACAATGAGCAGTTCTTC.

V gene TRBV6-5 combines with J gene TRBJ1-1, with D perhaps TRBD1 (5 bases). With 0 bases removed from V and 1 base from J, the gap between germline ends came to 12 bases. The CDR3 runs to 16 residues. Germline V gene lookup returns CDR1 MNHEY and CDR2 SVGAGI. DNA of the CDR3: TGTGCCAGCAGTTACTCGGCAGGGAGGGGGAACACTGAAGCTTTCTTT. It codes for CASSYSAGRGNTEAFF.

The chain recombines TRBV2 with TRBJ2-3; 11 nucleotides match TRBD1. The V gene's germline CDR1 is SNHLY and CDR2 FYNNEI. The CDR3 runs 14 residues. V lost 6 bases to trimming and J lost 4 bases; unmatched junction nucleotides: 3. The CDR3 nucleotides read TGTGCCAGCAGCGGGACAGGGGGTTCAGATACGCAGTATTTT. As protein: CASSGTGGSDTQYF.

The V call is TRBV5-6, the J call TRBJ2-1; D perhaps matches TRBD2 (5 bases). The germline V and J ends were trimmed by 4 bases and 2 bases, with 10 bases remaining between them. Germline CDR1 reads SGHDT; CDR2 reads YYEEEE. This CDR3 has 14 residues. In nucleotides, the CDR3 is TGTGCCAGCAGCCCGGGGATCGCCTACAATGAGCAGTTCTTC. It codes for CASSPGIAYNEQFF.

This clone was found once. CDR3: CASSVGGGAYNEQFF. The CDR3 bases are TGTGCCAGCAGCGTAGGAGGGGGAGCCTACAATGAGCAGTTCTTC. The gene calls are TRBV9 and TRBJ2-1; the D gene is possibly TRBD1 (6 bases). CDR1 is SGDLS and CDR2 is YYNGEE in the germline V gene. Trimming shortened V by 0 bases and J by 2 bases, and 9 bases separated the two germline ends. This CDR3 is built from 15 residues.

V is TRBV5-1 and J is TRBJ2-1; D is possibly TRBD1 (7 bases). V lost 0 bases, J lost 6 bases, and 13 bases lay in between. Germline V gene sequence: CDR1 SGHRS, CDR2 YFSETQ. The CDR3 spans 15 residues. CDR3 residues: CASSLEAGGINEQFF. The CDR3 DNA sequence: TGCGCCAGCAGCTTGGAGGCAGGGGGGATCAATGAGCAGTTCTTC.

The rearrangement links TRBV7-6 to TRBJ1-3; no definite D call. The CDR3 has 14 residues. Germline V gene sequence: CDR1 SGHVS, CDR2 FNYEAQ. Trimming cost V 2 bases and J 3 bases, with 8 bases left between them. Written as DNA, the CDR3 is TGTGCCAGCAGCTTAAAGGGAGGTGGAAACACCATATATTTT. This gives the protein CASSLKGGGNTIYF. The whole variable domain, remainder taken from reference TRBV7-6 and TRBJ1-3, is GAGVSQSPRYKVTKRGQDVALRCDPISGHVSLYWYRQALGQGPEFLTYFNYEAQQDKSGLPNDRFSAERPEGSISTLTIQRTEQRDSAMYRCASSLKGGGNTIYFGEGSWLTVV.

The V gene is TRBV5-1, the J gene TRBJ1-2, with 7 positions matching TRBD1. Germline V gives CDR1 SGHRS, CDR2 YFSETQ. CDR3 length: 14 amino acids. Trimming at V came to 5 bases and at J to 3 bases, leaving 7 bases not matched to a gene. DNA of the CDR3: TGCGCCAGCAGGCCGGAGGGACAGTACTATGGCTACACCTTC. Protein product: CASRPEGQYYGYTF.

The rearrangement uses TRBV7-9 and TRBJ2-6, with D possibly TRBD1 on 6 matching bases. Per the germline V gene, CDR1 is SEHNR and CDR2 is FQNEAQ (reference sequence). V lost 1 base and J 0 bases, leaving 13 bases between the germline ends. The CDR3 is 18 residues long. CDR3 DNA: TGTGCCAGCAGCTTAGAGGCAGGGGCCACCTCTGGGGCCAACGTCCTGACTTTC. It yields the protein CASSLEAGATSGANVLTF.

The rearrangement links TRBV27 to TRBJ1-2; 7 bases align to TRBD1. Germline CDR1 and CDR2: MNHEY and SMNVEV (reference sequence). V shed 4 bases and J 6 bases; nucleotides not matched to a gene: 8. This CDR3 is 14 amino acids long. DNA of the CDR3: TGTGCCAGCAGTTCCGACAGGGTATCCGATGGCTACACCTTC. Encoded protein: CASSSDRVSDGYTF.

This clone appeared once. The rearrangement links TRBV2 to TRBJ2-7, with TRBD2 as a possible D gene (5 bases). V lost 10 bases and J 0 bases, leaving 19 bases between the germline ends. Germline V gives CDR1 SNHLY, CDR2 FYNNEI. This CDR3 region has 15 residues. The CDR3 loop reads CATPYAGKDSYEQYF. CDR3 nucleotides: TGTGCCACCCCCTATGCGGGCAAGGACTCCTACGAGCAGTACTTC. Based on the CDR3 plus reference TRBV2 and TRBJ2-7, the full variable domain is EPEVTQTPSHQVTQMGQEVILRCVPISNHLYFYWYRQILGQKVEFLVSFYNNEISEKSEIFDDQFSVERPDGSNFTLKIRSTKLEDSAMYFCATPYAGKDSYEQYFGPGTRLTVT.

This chain connects TRBV6-5 to TRBJ1-6; D is undetermined. Germline V gene lookup returns CDR1 MNHEY and CDR2 SVGAGI. V dropped 4 bases and J dropped 0 bases, with 7 bases sitting between them. The length of the CDR3 is 15 residues. The CDR3 region has the DNA TGTGCCAGCAGTTCCAGATCCTCCTATAATTCACCCCTCCACTTT. Translation gives CASSSRSSYNSPLHF.

The rearrangement joins TRBV5-1 to TRBJ2-3; D is ambiguous. This CDR3 has 13 residues. Germline lookup yields CDR1 SGHRS and CDR2 YFSETQ. V lost 0 bases and J lost 7, with 9 bases in between. CDR3 in DNA: TGCGCCAGCAGCTTGGATATAGTGAATACGCAGTATTTT. Translation gives CASSLDIVNTQYF.

CDR3 DNA sequence: TGTGCCAGCGGCGACAGGAGCTACGAGCAGTACTTC. Protein: CASGDRSYEQYF. The chain has TRBV27 and TRBJ2-7; tentative D call: TRBD1 (6 bases). CDR1 is MNHEY, CDR2 SMNVEV, per germline (reference sequence). The CDR3 spans 12 residues. V was clipped by 8 bases and J by 3 bases, with 11 bases between them.

The V call is TRBV18, the J call TRBJ1-2, with 7 bases fitting TRBD1. After removal of 0 bases from V and 1 base from J, the junction contained 8 bases not matched to a gene. This CDR3 has 17 residues. Germline V CDR1 and CDR2: KGHSH, LQKENI. CDR3 DNA: TGTGCCAGCTCACCACCGAACAGGGGAGATGGTAACTATGGCTACACCTTC. Translation: CASSPPNRGDGNYGYTF.